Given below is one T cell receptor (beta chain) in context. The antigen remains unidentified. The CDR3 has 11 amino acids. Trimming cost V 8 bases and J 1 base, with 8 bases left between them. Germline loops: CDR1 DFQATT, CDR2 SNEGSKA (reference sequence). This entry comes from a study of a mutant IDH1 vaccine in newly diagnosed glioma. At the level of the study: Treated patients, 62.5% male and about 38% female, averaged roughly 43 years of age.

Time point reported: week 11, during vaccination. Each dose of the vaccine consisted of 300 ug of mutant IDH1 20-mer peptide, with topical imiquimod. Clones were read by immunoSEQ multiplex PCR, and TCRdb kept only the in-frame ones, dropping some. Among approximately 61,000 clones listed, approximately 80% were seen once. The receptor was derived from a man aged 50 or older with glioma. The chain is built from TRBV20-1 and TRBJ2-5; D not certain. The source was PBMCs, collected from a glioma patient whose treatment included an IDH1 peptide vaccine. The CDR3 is CSTEVQETQYF. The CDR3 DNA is TGCAGTACAGAGGTCCAAGAGACCCAGTACTTC.